These 27 T cell receptor beta chains originate from one sample sequenced in a study of long-term antiretroviral therapy in people with HIV. This was the immunoSEQ v3.0 assay at survey level. The protocol was immunoSEQ multiplex PCR, while the TCRdb copy is restricted to in-frame clones and leaves out a portion. The table records just under 40,000 clones, roughly 90% of them present only once. Specimen: unsorted PBMCs, collected just before starting antiretroviral therapy. The receptor set was obtained from a woman aged 18-29 years with HIV.

This clone was picked up a small number of times. V and J are TRBV19 and TRBJ2-1, with 7 bases lining up with TRBD2. The CDR3 is made up of 14 amino acids. The germline V gene has CDR1 LNHDA and CDR2 SQIVND (reference sequence). V shed 4 bases, J shed 7 bases, and the junction held 7 bases outside the gene matches. DNA for the CDR3: TGTGCCAGTAGTAGCCAGCGGGGAACTAATGAGCAGTTCTTC. This gives the protein CASSSQRGTNEQFF.

The chain couples TRBV5-5 to TRBJ2-1; 7 nucleotides align to TRBD2. V lost 0 bases and J lost 0; bases outside the gene matches: 6. In germline, CDR1 is SGHKS, CDR2 YYEKEE (reference sequence). The length of the CDR3 is 17 residues. CDR3 sequence (DNA): TGTGCCAGCAGCTTGGGCGTTGGCGGGAGCTCCTACAATGAGCAGTTCTTC. Encoded protein: CASSLGVGGSSYNEQFF.

J is TRBJ1-2 and V is TRBV29-1; no clear D. The CDR3 length is 15 residues. CDR1 SQVTM and CDR2 ANQGSEA come from the germline V gene. The V gene lost 4 bases and the J gene lost 3 bases, with 18 bases spanning the gap. CDR3 in DNA: TGCAGCGTTGTCGCGCGGGGTGTTGGGGACTATGGCTACACCTTC. It specifies CSVVARGVGDYGYTF.

The table lists this clone with a few counts. The gene calls are TRBV7-9 and TRBJ2-2; D is possibly TRBD1 or TRBD2 (5 bases each). Germline CDR1 and CDR2: SEHNR and FQNEAQ (reference sequence). Trimming left V 4 bases short and J 6 bases short, with 9 bases between. The CDR3 is 13 amino acids. This CDR3 is CASSSSGPGELFF. As DNA, the CDR3 is TGTGCCAGCAGCTCCTCGGGACCCGGGGAGCTGTTTTTT.

The chain is built from TRBV27 and TRBJ2-7, with 7 nucleotides matching TRBD1. Germline V CDR1 and CDR2: MNHEY, SMNVEV (reference sequence). The V and J ends lost 6 bases and 7 bases, in that order; junction bases with no gene match: 18. The CDR3 has 16 residues. The CDR3, as DNA: TGTGCCAGCAGCACCCAAACTCCGCGGACAGGTTCAGAGCAGTACTTC. Its translation is CASSTQTPRTGSEQYF.

The chain is built from TRBV7-2 and TRBJ2-2; 9 nucleotides match TRBD2. The CDR3 is 15 residues long. J gave up 4 bases and V 6 bases, and 6 bases lay outside the gene matches. CDR1 is SGHTA and CDR2 is FQGNSA in the germline V gene. This CDR3 reads CASRGGLAGTGELFF. CDR3 DNA sequence: TGTGCCAGCAGGGGGGGACTAGCAGGCACCGGGGAGCTGTTTTTT.

The chain couples TRBV5-4 to TRBJ2-5; perhaps TRBD2 as D (5 bases). The CDR3 extends over 11 amino acids. The V gene lost 2 bases and the J gene lost 7 bases, with 6 bases spanning the gap. Germline V lookup: CDR1 SGHNT, CDR2 YYREEE (reference sequence). CDR3 in DNA: TGTGCCAGCAGCTTAGGAGGGACCCAGTACTTC. This codes for CASSLGGTQYF.

V usage is TRBV18 and J usage is TRBJ1-1, with a possible D match to TRBD1 (5 bases). This CDR3 comprises 15 residues. V lost 3 bases and J 2 bases, leaving 13 bases between the germline ends. Germline assignment: CDR1 KGHSH and CDR2 LQKENI. The CDR3: CASSPTRDANTEAFF. For the CDR3, the DNA is TGTGCCAGCTCACCTACGCGGGACGCAAACACTGAAGCTTTCTTT.

The V and J genes are TRBV6-5 and TRBJ1-2; 7 bases are shared with TRBD1. The CDR3 consists of 11 residues. The J segment lost 11 bases and the V segment lost 5 bases, leaving 5 bases of the junction unmatched. Germline-derived CDR1 and CDR2 are MNHEY and SVGAGI. Here the CDR3 DNA reads TGTGCCAGCAGTCGACAGGGAATTTACACCTTC. Amino acid sequence: CASSRQGIYTF.

J is TRBJ1-1 and V is TRBV7-9, with TRBD1 identical over 7 bases. The CDR3 length is 18 residues. V shed 1 base, J shed 0 bases, and the junction held 11 bases outside the gene matches. Germline CDR1 reads SEHNR; CDR2 reads FQNEAQ (reference sequence). CDR3 loop: CASSLVIGLGQMNTEAFF. The CDR3 bases are TGTGCCAGCAGCTTAGTAATTGGACTGGGACAGATGAACACTGAAGCTTTCTTT.

This chain connects TRBV19 to TRBJ2-7, with no clear D. Per germline, CDR1 LNHDA and CDR2 SQIVND (reference sequence). V shed 1 base and J shed 2 bases, with 21 bases lying between them. The CDR3 contains 18 residues. The CDR3 DNA sequence: TGTGCCAGTAGTATAGTAGGCGGAAACTCTAAAAGGACCTACGAGCAGTACTTC. Translating it yields CASSIVGGNSKRTYEQYF.

V gene TRBV7-9 combines with J gene TRBJ2-3, with no clear D. V lost 1 base, J lost 2 bases, and 7 bases lay in between. The germline V gene has CDR1 SEHNR and CDR2 FQNEAQ (reference sequence). This CDR3 contains 14 residues. The CDR3 loop reads CASSLGQITDTQYF. CDR3 nucleotide sequence: TGTGCCAGCAGCTTAGGGCAGATCACAGATACGCAGTATTTT.

The CDR3 loop reads CASSTGQGYGYTF. The CDR3 coding sequence is TGTGCCAGTAGTACCGGACAGGGCTATGGCTACACCTTC. The chain links TRBV19 to TRBJ1-2; 8 positions match TRBD1. J was trimmed by 4 bases and V by 4 bases; bases with no gene match: 2. The CDR3 length is 13 residues. CDR1 and CDR2 (germline): LNHDA, SQIVND (reference sequence).

V usage is TRBV19 and J usage is TRBJ1-4, with unresolved D. V was shortened by 1 base and J by 8 bases, with 14 bases between the two germline ends. Per germline, CDR1 LNHDA and CDR2 SQIVND (reference sequence). The CDR3 length is 15 residues. The CDR3 loop is CASSIVRELSEKLFF. CDR3 coding DNA: TGTGCCAGTAGTATAGTCCGGGAACTGTCGGAAAAACTGTTTTTT.

This chain connects TRBV7-9 to TRBJ2-7; no clear D gene. The CDR3 sequence is 11 residues long. The germline V gene encodes CDR1 SEHNR and CDR2 FQNEAQ (reference sequence). The V end was cut by 5 bases, the J end by 6 bases, with 8 bases between. CDR3: CASSQFGEQYF. CDR3 nucleotides: TGTGCCAGCAGCCAGTTTGGCGAGCAGTACTTC.

The rearrangement links TRBV19 to TRBJ2-7, with 7 bases that match TRBD1. Per the germline V gene, CDR1 is LNHDA and CDR2 is SQIVND (reference sequence). The J segment lost 1 base and the V segment lost 7 bases, leaving 1 base of the junction unmatched. This CDR3 has 12 amino acids. The DNA of the CDR3 is TGTGCCAGTAAGGACAGGTCCTACGAGCAGTACTTC. Its protein is CASKDRSYEQYF.

The V call is TRBV11-3, the J call TRBJ1-3; TRBD1 matches at 9 bases. The germline CDR1 and CDR2 sequences are SGHNT and YENEEA. This CDR3 contains 16 residues. Trimming removed 3 bases from V and 1 base from J; junction bases left unmatched: 4. CDR3 sequence (DNA): TGTGCCAGCAGCTTGAATGGACAGGGGTCTGGAAACACCATATATTTT. Protein product: CASSLNGQGSGNTIYF.

This clone was seen a single time. The chain carries TRBV9 and TRBJ2-3; 7 positions match TRBD1. Losses at the gene ends were 4 bases for V and 6 bases for J; bases not matched to a gene: 20. CDR1 SGDLS and CDR2 YYNGEE come from the germline V gene. The CDR3 runs to 18 residues. The CDR3 DNA is TGTGCCAGCAGCCCGAAGGGTGGGGACAGTCGTTTCGGGGATACGCAGTATTTT. Translating it yields CASSPKGGDSRFGDTQYF.

The chain's CDR3 is CASSNRGDTGELFF. CDR3 bases: TGTGCCAGCAGCAACAGGGGAGACACCGGGGAGCTGTTTTTT. The rearrangement uses TRBV7-9 and TRBJ2-2, with 7 bases matching TRBD1. With V trimmed by 5 bases and J by 3 bases, 3 bases remained unmatched. The CDR3 is 14 residues long. Per germline, CDR1 SEHNR and CDR2 FQNEAQ (reference sequence).

This clone appeared once. The chain recombines TRBV7-9 with TRBJ1-1; D remains ambiguous. Germline CDR1 reads SEHNR; CDR2 reads FQNEAQ (reference sequence). The CDR3 has 12 residues. Trimming took off 2 bases at V and 8 bases at J, with 9 bases between the two ends. The CDR3 spells CASSLSAVEAFF. The CDR3 coding sequence is TGTGCCAGCAGCTTATCCGCAGTCGAAGCTTTCTTT. Together with reference TRBV7-9 and TRBJ1-1, the CDR3 gives the full variable domain: DTGVSQNPRHKITKRGQNVTFRCDPISEHNRLYWYRQTLGQGPEFLTYFQNEAQLEKSRLLSDRFSAERPKGSFSTLEIQRTEQGDSAMYLCASSLSAVEAFFGQGTRLTVV.

The genes are TRBV6-4 and TRBJ1-5; D remains ambiguous. CDR3 length: 13 amino acids. V lost 5 bases to trimming and J lost 3 bases, with 8 bases between them. Per germline, CDR1 MRHNA and CDR2 SNTAGT. CDR3 residues: CASSREINQPQHF. The CDR3 nucleotides are TGTGCCAGCAGTAGGGAAATCAATCAGCCCCAGCATTTT.

The rearrangement links TRBV7-6 to TRBJ2-7; 7 bases match TRBD1. The length of the CDR3 is 13 residues. Looked up from germline, CDR1 is SGHVS and CDR2 is FNYEAQ. V gave up 5 bases and J gave up 3 bases; unmatched junction bases: 4. The CDR3 coding sequence is TGTGCCAGCAGCGTACAGGGGATCTACGAGCAGTACTTC. It specifies CASSVQGIYEQYF.

The chain joins TRBV7-2 to TRBJ2-4; D call uncertain. Germline CDR1 is SGHTA and CDR2 is FQGNSA. V lost 5 bases and J lost 5, with 10 bases in between. CDR3 length equals 13 residues. CDR3 DNA sequence: TGTGCCAGCAGCCCGGACGTCGAAAACATTCAGTACTTC. Translating it yields CASSPDVENIQYF. The full variable domain, rest sourced from reference TRBV7-2 and TRBJ2-4, is GAGVSQSPSNKVTEKGKDVELRCDPISGHTALYWYRQSLGQGLEFLIYFQGNSAPDKSGLPSDRFSAERTGGSVSTLTIQRTQQEDSAVYLCASSPDVENIQYFGAGTRLSVL.

This clone occurred a few times. The chain links TRBV10-1 to TRBJ2-2; D not certain. V lost 2 bases to trimming and J lost 3 bases, with 7 bases between them. The CDR3 sequence is 14 residues long. Germline CDR1 is WNHNN and CDR2 is SYGVQD (reference sequence). CDR3 in DNA: TGCGCCAGCAGTGAGGCAGATTACACCGGGGAGCTGTTTTTT. Its protein product is CASSEADYTGELFF.

V usage is TRBV5-5 and J usage is TRBJ1-2; 10 bases align to TRBD1. The CDR3 loop spans 17 amino acids. V was pared by 1 base and J by 0 bases, with 6 bases of the junction left unmatched. Germline loops: CDR1 SGHKS, CDR2 YYEKEE (reference sequence). For the CDR3, the DNA is TGTGCCAGCAGCTTGCGACAGGGGGCCTATGCTAACTATGGCTACACCTTC. This encodes CASSLRQGAYANYGYTF.

The chain has TRBV7-8 and TRBJ2-1, with D unresolved. The CDR3 runs 15 residues. Germline V lookup: CDR1 SGHVS, CDR2 FQNEAQ. The ends were cut back, 1 base at V and 3 bases at J, with 10 bases in the middle. CDR3: CASSLGLGNYNEQFF. CDR3 nucleotide sequence: TGTGCCAGCAGCTTAGGGTTAGGTAACTACAATGAGCAGTTCTTC.

This clone was picked up one time. This chain joins TRBV7-2 and TRBJ2-5; either TRBD1 or TRBD2 may fit D (5 bases each). CDR3 length: 15 amino acids. Germline V gene sequence: CDR1 SGHTA, CDR2 FQGNSA. The V end lost 1 base, the J end lost 3 bases, and 12 bases lay between the germline ends. The CDR3 loop is CASSLGFRGEETQYF. The CDR3 DNA follows: TGTGCCAGCAGCTTAGGTTTTCGAGGGGAAGAGACCCAGTACTTC.